This TCR beta chain was captured in a study of T cell changes during pregnancy in multiple sclerosis. Germline CDR1 SQVTM, CDR2 ANQGSEA. The CDR3 is 14 amino acids. Trimming cost V 3 bases and J 1 base, with 12 bases left between them. Sequenced by immunoSEQ multiplex PCR; TCRdb stores in-frame clones only, minus some. Of just under 80,000 clones in the sample, 90% to 95% were seen once. The TCR was taken from a female donor in good health, enrolled as a control in a pregnancy study. The genes are TRBV29-1 and TRBJ1-1; no firm D call. Sample: peripheral blood, taken in the second trimester of pregnancy. This CDR3 is CSVELHGKNTEAFF. CDR3 sequence (DNA): TGCAGCGTTGAGCTGCACGGGAAGAACACTGAAGCTTTCTTT.